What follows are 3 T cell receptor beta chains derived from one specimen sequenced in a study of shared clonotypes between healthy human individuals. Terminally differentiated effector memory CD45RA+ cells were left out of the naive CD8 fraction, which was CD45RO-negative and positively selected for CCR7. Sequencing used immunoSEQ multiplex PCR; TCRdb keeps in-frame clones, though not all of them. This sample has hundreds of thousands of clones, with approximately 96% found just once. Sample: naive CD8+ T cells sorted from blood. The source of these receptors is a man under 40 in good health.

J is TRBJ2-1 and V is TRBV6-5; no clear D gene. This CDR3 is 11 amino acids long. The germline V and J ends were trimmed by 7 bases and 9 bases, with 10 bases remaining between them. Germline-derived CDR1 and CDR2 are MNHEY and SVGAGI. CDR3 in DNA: TGTGCCAGCATTTTCAAGGGTGAGCAGTTCTTC. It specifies CASIFKGEQFF.

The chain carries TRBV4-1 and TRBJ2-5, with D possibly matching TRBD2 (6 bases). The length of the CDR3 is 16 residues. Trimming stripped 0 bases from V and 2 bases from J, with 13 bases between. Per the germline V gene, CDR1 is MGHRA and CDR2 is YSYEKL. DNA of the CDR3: TGCGCCAGCAGCCAAGAGGGAGGAAGGGAACAAGAGACCCAGTACTTC. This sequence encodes CASSQEGGREQETQYF.

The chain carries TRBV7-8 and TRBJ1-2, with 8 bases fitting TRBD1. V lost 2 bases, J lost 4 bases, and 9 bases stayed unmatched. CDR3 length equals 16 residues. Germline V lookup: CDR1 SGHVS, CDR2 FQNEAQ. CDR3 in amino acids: CASSLLSWTGSYGYTF. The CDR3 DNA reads TGTGCCAGCAGCTTACTCTCTTGGACAGGGTCCTATGGCTACACCTTC.